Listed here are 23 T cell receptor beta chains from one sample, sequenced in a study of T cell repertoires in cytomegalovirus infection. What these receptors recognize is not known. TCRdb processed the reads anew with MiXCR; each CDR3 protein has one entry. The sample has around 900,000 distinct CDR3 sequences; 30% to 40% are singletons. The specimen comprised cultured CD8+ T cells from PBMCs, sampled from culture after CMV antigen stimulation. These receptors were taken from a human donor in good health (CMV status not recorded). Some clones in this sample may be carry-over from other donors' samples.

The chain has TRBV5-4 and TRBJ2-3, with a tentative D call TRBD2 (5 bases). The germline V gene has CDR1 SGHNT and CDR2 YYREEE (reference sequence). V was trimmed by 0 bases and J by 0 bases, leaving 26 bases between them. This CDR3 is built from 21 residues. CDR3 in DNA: TGTGCCAGCAGCTTGGCCAGCGGTTACGAGGACGGGGTCACTAGCACAGATACGCAGTATTTT. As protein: CASSLASGYEDGVTSTDTQYF.

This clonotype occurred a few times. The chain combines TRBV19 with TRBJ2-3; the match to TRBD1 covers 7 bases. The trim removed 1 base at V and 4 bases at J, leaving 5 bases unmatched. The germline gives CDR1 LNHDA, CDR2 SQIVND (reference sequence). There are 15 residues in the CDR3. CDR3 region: CASSIVYRGPDTQYF. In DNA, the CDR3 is TGTGCCAGTAGTATAGTTTACAGGGGCCCAGATACGCAGTATTTT. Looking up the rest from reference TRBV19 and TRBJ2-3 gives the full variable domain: DGGITQSPKYLFRKEGQNVTLSCEQNLNHDAMYWYRQDPGQGLRLIYYSQIVNDFQKGDIAEGYSVSREKKESFPLTVTSAQKNPTAFYLCASSIVYRGPDTQYFGPGTRLTVL.

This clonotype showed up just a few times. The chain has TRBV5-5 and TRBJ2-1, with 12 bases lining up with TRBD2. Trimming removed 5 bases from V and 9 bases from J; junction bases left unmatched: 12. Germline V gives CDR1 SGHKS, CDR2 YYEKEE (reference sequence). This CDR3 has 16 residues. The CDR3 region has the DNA TGTGCCAGCAGTCATGGGGCTAGCGGGGGGGCTATTGAGCAGTTCTTC. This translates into CASSHGASGGAIEQFF.

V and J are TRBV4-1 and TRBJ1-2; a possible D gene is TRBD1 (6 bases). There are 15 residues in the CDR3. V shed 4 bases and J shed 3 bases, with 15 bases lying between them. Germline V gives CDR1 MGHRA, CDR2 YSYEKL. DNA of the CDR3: TGCGCCAGCAGCCGGGCGGCCAGGGGAGACTATGGCTACACCTTC. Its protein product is CASSRAARGDYGYTF.

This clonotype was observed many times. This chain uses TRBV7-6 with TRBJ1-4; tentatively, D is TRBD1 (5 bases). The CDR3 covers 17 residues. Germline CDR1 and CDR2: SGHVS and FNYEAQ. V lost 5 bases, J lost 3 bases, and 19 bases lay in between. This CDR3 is CASSPYPNPGPNEKLFF. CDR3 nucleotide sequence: TGTGCCAGCAGCCCATACCCCAACCCGGGACCTAATGAAAAACTGTTTTTT.

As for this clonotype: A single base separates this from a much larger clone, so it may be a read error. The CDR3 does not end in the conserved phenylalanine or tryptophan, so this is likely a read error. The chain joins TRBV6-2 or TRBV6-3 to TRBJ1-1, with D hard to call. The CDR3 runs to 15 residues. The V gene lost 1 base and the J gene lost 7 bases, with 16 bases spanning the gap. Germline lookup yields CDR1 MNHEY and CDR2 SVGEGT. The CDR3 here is CASSYYAADADEAFS. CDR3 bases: TGTGCCAGCAGTTACTATGCCGCGGATGCAGATGAAGCTTTCTCT.

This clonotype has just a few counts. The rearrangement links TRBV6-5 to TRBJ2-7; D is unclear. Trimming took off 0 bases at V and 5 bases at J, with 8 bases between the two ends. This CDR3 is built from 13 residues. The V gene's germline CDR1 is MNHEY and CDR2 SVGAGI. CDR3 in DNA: TGTGCCAGCAGTTACTCGAACATCCACGAGCAGTACTTC. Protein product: CASSYSNIHEQYF.

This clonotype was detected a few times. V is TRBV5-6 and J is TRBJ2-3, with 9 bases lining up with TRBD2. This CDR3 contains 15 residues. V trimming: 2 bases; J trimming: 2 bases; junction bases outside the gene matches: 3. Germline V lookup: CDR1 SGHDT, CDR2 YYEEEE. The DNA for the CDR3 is TGTGCCAGCAGCTTTTTAGCGGGGGACACAGATACGCAGTATTTT. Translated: CASSFLAGDTDTQYF. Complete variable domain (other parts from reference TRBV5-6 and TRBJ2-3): DAGVTQSPTHLIKTRGQQVTLRCSPKSGHDTVSWYQQALGQGPQFIFQYYEEEERQRGNFPDRFSGHQFPNYSSELNVNALLLGDSALYLCASSFLAGDTDTQYFGPGTRLTVL.

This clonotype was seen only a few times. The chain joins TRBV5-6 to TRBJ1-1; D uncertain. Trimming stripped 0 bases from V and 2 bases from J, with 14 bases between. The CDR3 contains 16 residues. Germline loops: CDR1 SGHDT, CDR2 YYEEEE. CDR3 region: CASSLGRITTNTEAFF. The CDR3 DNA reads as TGTGCCAGCAGCTTGGGACGGATAACAACTAACACTGAAGCTTTCTTT.

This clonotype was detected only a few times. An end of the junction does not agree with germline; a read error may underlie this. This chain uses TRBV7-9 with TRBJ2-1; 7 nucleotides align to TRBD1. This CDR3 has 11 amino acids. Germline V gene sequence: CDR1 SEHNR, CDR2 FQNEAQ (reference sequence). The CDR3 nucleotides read TGTGCCAGCAGCTTAAAAGGGGGCAGAGTCTTC. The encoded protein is CASSLKGGRVF.

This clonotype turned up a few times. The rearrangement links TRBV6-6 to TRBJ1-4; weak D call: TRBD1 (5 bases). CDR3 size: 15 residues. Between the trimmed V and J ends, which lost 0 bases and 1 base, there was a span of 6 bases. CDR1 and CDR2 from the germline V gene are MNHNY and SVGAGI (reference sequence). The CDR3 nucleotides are TGTGCCAGCAGTTACTCGGGGGAAACTAATGAAAAACTGTTTTTT. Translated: CASSYSGETNEKLFF.

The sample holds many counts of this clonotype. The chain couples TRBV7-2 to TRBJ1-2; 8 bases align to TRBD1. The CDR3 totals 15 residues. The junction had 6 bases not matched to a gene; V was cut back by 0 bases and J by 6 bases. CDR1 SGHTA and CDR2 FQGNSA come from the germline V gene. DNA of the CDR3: TGTGCCAGCAGCTTAGCGACAGGGGACTTCCATGGCTACACCTTC. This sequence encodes CASSLATGDFHGYTF.

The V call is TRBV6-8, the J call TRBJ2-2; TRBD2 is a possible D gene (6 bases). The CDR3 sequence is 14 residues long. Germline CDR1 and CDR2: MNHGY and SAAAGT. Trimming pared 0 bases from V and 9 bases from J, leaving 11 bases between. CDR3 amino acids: CASSYSRGTWELFF. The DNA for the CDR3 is TGTGCCAGCAGTTACTCTCGGGGGACCTGGGAGCTGTTTTTT.

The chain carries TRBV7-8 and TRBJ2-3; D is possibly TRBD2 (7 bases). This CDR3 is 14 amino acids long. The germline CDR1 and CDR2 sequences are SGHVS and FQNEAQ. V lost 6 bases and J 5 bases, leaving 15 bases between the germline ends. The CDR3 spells CASSGGGPRDTQYF. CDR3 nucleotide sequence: TGTGCCAGCAGTGGGGGGGGGCCGAGAGATACGCAGTATTTT.

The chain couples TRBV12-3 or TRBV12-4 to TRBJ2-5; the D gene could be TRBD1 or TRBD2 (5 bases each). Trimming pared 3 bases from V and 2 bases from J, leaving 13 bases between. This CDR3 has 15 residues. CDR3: CASSFAPGRQETQYF. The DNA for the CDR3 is TGTGCCAGCAGTTTTGCGCCGGGACGACAAGAGACCCAGTACTTC.

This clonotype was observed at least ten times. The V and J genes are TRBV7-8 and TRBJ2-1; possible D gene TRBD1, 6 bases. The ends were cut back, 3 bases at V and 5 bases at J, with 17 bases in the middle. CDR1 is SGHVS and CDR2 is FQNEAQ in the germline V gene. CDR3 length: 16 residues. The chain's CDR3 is CASSLGATGSHNEQFF. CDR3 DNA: TGTGCCAGCAGCTTGGGGGCCACGGGGAGCCACAATGAGCAGTTCTTC.

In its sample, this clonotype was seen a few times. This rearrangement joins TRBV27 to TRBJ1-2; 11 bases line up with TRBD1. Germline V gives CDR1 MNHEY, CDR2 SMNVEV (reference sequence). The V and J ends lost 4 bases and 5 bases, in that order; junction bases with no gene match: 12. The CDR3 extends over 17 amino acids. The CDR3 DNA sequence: TGTGCCAGCAGTTCTAATCTCCGGGACAGGGGGTCGTATGGCTACACCTTC. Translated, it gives CASSSNLRDRGSYGYTF.

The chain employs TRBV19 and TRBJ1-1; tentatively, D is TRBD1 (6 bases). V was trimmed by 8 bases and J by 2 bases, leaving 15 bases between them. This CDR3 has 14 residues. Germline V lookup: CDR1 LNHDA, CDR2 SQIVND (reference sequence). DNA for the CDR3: TGTGCCAGTGATTTCTATGGGGGCAACACTGAAGCTTTCTTT. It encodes CASDFYGGNTEAFF.

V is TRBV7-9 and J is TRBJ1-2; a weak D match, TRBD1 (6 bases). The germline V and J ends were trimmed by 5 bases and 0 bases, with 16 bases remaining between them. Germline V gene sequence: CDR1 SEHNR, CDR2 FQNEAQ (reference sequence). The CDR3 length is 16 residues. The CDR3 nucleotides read TGTGCCAGCAGCCCCCCCAACAGGGATTCTAACTATGGCTACACCTTC. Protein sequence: CASSPPNRDSNYGYTF.

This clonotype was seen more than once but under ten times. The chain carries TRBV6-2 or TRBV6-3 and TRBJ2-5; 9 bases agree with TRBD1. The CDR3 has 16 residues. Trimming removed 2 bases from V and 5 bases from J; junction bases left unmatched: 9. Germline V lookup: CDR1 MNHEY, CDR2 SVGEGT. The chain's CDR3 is CASSYRSGQGKETQYF. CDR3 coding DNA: TGTGCCAGCAGTTACCGGTCGGGACAGGGAAAGGAGACCCAGTACTTC.

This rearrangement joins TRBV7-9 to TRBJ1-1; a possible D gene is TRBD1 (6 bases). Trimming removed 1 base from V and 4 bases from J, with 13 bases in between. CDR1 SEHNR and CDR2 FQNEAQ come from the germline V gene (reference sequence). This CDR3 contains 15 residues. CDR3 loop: CASSLEAGASTEAFF. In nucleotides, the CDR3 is TGTGCCAGCAGCTTAGAAGCGGGGGCATCCACTGAAGCTTTCTTT.

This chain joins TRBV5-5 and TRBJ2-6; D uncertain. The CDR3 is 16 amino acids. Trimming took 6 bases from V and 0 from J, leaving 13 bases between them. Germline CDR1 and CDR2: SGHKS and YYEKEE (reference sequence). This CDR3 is CASNDGRNSGANVLTF. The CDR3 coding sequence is TGTGCCAGCAACGACGGACGGAACTCTGGGGCCAACGTCCTGACTTTC. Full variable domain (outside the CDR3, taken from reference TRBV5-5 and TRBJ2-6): DAGVTQSPTHLIKTRGQQVTLRCSPISGHKSVSWYQQVLGQGPQFIFQYYEKEERGRGNFPDRFSARQFPNYSSELNVNALLLGDSALYLCASNDGRNSGANVLTFGAGSRLTVL.

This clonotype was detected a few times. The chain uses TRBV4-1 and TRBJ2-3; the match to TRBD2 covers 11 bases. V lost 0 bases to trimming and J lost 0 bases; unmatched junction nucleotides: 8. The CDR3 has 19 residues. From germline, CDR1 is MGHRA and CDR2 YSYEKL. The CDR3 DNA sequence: TGCGCCAGCAGCCAAGATACTAGCGGGGGATACACTAGCACAGATACGCAGTATTTT. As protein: CASSQDTSGGYTSTDTQYF.